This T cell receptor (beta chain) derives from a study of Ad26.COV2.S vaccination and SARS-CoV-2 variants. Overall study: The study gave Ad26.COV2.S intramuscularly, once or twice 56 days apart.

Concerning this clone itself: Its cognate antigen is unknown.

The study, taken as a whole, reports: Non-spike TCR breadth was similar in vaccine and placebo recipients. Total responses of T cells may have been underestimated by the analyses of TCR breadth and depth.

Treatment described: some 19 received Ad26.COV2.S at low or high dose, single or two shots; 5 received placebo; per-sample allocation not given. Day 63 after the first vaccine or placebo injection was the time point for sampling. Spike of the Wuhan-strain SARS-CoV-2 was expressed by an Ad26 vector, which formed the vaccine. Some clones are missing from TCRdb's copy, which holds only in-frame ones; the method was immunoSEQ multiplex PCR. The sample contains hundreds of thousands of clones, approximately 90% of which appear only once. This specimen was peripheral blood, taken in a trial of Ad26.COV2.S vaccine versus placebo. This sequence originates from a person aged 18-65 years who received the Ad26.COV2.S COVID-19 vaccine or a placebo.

This CDR3 is CASRTNTEAFF. The CDR3 bases are TGTGCCAGCAGAACGAACACTGAAGCTTTCTTT. The rearrangement links TRBV11-3 to TRBJ1-1; D is unclear. Trimming shortened V by 6 bases and J by 1 base, and 3 bases separated the two germline ends. Germline CDR1 is SGHNT and CDR2 is YENEEA. This CDR3 spans 11 amino acids.